These T cell receptor beta chains were read from a single sample in a study of shared clonotypes between healthy human individuals. Measured with immunoSEQ multiplex PCR; TCRdb has only the in-frame clones, and not every one. Altogether approximately 2.3 million clones are present, 90% to 95% being singletons, with the ten largest covering 0.39%. Sequenced input: naive CD4+ T cells from PBMCs. The origin of the receptors is a man younger than 35 in good health. Some clones in this sample may be carry-over from other donors' samples. Each CDR3 is given with its conserved first and last residue.

TRBV27	TRBJ2-7	CASSLSRVNAVQYF
TRBV15	TRBJ1-1	CATSRVMGGAGSEAFF
TRBV18	TRBJ2-2	CASSPKTGGNTGELFF
TRBV19	TRBJ1-2	CASRDRGPNYGYTF
TRBV5-1	TRBJ2-2	CASSLDSLRNTGELFF
TRBV11-2	TRBJ2-5	CASSLSGTQETQYF
TRBV16	TRBJ2-4	CASSRVEGGKNIQYF
TRBV5-7	TRBJ2-1	CASSLNRAIYNEQFF
TRBV7-7	TRBJ1-5	CASSSGAEGNQPQHF
TRBV5-1	TRBJ2-5	CASSPTGAVEETQYF
TRBV25-1	TRBJ2-4	CASSVPGTLAIQYF
TRBV7-2	TRBJ1-2	CASSFPVGYGYTF
TRBV5-1	TRBJ1-1	CASSFVGGDGTEAFF
TRBV7-3	TRBJ2-3	CASSERTRTDTQYF
TRBV5-1	TRBJ1-1	CASSGQGGDTEAFF
TRBV7-9	TRBJ1-2	CASSEPRGYGYTF
TRBV7-6	TRBJ2-1	CASSSLAGGYNEQFF
TRBV28	TRBJ2-5	CASKPRGSETQYF
TRBV9	TRBJ1-2	CASSAKTDSNYGYTF
TRBV29-1	TRBJ1-1	CSSGQGYNTEAFF
TRBV4-1	TRBJ2-6	CASSQDRGSGANVLTF
TRBV19	TRBJ1-5	CASSIIGELYQPQHF
TRBV28	TRBJ2-7	CASSPPGTGLYEQYF
TRBV4-2	TRBJ2-3	CASSPGAPDTQYF
TRBV15	TRBJ2-7	CATSRDFEGEQYF
TRBV2	TRBJ1-3	CGSTASGNTIYF
TRBV4-3	TRBJ1-1	CASSPMLGPNTEAFF
TRBV7-9	TRBJ1-2	CASSLTRGNYGYTF
TRBV7-6	TRBJ2-3	CASSLNRGHTDTQYF
TRBV10-3	TRBJ1-1	CAISERTGGANTEAFF
TRBV7-9	TRBJ2-7	CASSLALGPRREQYF
TRBV2	TRBJ1-2	CASRTQYGGGYTF
TRBV14	TRBJ2-3	CASSQTILVDTQYF
TRBV9	TRBJ1-3	CASSGQVAGNTIYF
TRBV5-1	TRBJ2-7	CASSLGVSSYEQYF
TRBV28	TRBJ1-1	CASSLVGGEAFF
TRBV18	TRBJ1-4	CASSPTGPTNEKLFF
TRBV11-2	TRBJ2-5	CASSGMRGQKETQYF
TRBV27	TRBJ2-7	CASSRKLATSYEQYF
TRBV7-9	TRBJ2-4	CASSVSAVGGIQYF
TRBV6-1	TRBJ2-5	CASSELGQLVTQYF